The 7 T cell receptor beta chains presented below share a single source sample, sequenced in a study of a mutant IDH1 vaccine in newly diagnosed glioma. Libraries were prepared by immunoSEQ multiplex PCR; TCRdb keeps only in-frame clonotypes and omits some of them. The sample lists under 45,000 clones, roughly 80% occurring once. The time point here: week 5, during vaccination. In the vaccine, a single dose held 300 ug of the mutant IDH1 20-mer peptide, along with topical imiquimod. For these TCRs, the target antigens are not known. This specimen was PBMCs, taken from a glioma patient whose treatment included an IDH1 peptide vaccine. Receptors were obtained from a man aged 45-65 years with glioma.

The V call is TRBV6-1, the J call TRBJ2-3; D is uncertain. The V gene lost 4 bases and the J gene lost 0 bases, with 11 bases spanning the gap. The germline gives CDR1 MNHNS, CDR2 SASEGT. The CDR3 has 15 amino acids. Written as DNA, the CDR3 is TGTGCCAGCAGTGGACTGGGCTCTAGCACAGATACGCAGTATTTT. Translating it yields CASSGLGSSTDTQYF.

CDR3 in amino acids: CASSSSPLADTQYF. DNA of the CDR3: TGTGCCAGCAGCTCGAGCCCTCTCGCAGATACGCAGTATTTT. The V call is TRBV9, the J call TRBJ2-3, with D unclear. The CDR3 loop spans 14 amino acids. The germline CDR1 and CDR2 sequences are SGDLS and YYNGEE. Trimming took 4 bases from V and 4 from J, leaving 13 bases between them. Combining the CDR3 with reference TRBV9 and TRBJ2-3 gives the whole variable domain DSGVTQTPKHLITATGQRVTLRCSPRSGDLSVYWYQQSLDQGLQFLIQYYNGEERAKGNILERFSAQQFPDLHSELNLSSLELGDSALYFCASSSSPLADTQYFGPGTRLTVL.

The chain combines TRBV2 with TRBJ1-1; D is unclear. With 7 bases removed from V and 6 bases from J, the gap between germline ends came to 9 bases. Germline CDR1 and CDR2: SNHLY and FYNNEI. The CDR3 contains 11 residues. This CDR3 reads CASMALAEAFF. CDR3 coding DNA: TGTGCCAGCATGGCCCTAGCTGAAGCTTTCTTT.

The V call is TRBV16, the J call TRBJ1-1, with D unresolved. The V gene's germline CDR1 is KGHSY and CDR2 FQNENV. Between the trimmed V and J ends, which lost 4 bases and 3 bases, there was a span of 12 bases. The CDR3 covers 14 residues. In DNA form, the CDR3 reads TGTGCCAGCAGCCGCTTCGGCCTGGACACTGAAGCTTTCTTT. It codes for CASSRFGLDTEAFF.

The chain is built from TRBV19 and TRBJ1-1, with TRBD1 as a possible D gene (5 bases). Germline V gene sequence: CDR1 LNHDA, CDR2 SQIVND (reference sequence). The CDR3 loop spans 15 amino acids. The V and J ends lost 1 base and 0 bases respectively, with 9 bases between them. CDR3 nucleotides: TGTGCCAGTAGTATAGGGAGACAGCTGAACACTGAAGCTTTCTTT. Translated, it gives CASSIGRQLNTEAFF. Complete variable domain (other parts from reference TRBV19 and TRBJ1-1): DGGITQSPKYLFRKEGQNVTLSCEQNLNHDAMYWYRQDPGQGLRLIYYSQIVNDFQKGDIAEGYSVSREKKESFPLTVTSAQKNPTAFYLCASSIGRQLNTEAFFGQGTRLTVV.

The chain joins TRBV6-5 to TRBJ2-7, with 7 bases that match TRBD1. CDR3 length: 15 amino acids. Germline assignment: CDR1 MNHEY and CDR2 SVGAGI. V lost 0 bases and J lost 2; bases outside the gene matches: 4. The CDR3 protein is CASSYSGTVAYEQYF. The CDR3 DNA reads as TGTGCCAGCAGTTACTCGGGGACAGTCGCCTACGAGCAGTACTTC.

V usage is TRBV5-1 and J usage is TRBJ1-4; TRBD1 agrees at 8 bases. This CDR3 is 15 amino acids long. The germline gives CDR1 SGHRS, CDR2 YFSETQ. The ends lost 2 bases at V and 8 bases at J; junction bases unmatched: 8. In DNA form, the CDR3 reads TGCGCCAGCAGCTTCCAGGGGGCGCAGGGGGAAAAACTGTTTTTT. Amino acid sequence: CASSFQGAQGEKLFF.